Listed below are T cell receptor beta chains from one sample, sequenced in a study of T cell changes during pregnancy in multiple sclerosis. Profiled with immunoSEQ multiplex PCR; TCRdb holds only in-frame clones, not every one. The table has about 40,000 clones, approximately 91% seen once. The sequenced sample consisted of PBMCs (not recorded whether the cells were cultured). The receptors originated from a female donor with multiple sclerosis, enrolled in a pregnancy study. Each CDR3 is given with its conserved first and last residue. Fields, in order: V gene, clone size, J gene, D gene, CDR3 DNA, CDR3 protein. The D gene is left open where the match is weak. Some rows have no size entry. The others give once, few or many, or a class for an expanded clone.

V gene: TRBV14
clone size: .
J gene: TRBJ1-1
D gene: .
CDR3 DNA: TGTGCCAGCAGCCAAGAATTCAGTTCTGAAGCTTTCTTT
CDR3 protein: CASSQEFSSEAFF

V gene: TRBV30
clone size: .
J gene: TRBJ2-7
D gene: TRBD1
CDR3 DNA: TGTGCCTGGGGGACAGGGCGGGTGACCTACGAGCAGTACTTC
CDR3 protein: CAWGTGRVTYEQYF

V gene: TRBV2
clone size: .
J gene: TRBJ1-5
D gene: .
CDR3 DNA: TGTGCCAGCAGGGAGAACAGGGACAATCAGCCCCAGCATTTT
CDR3 protein: CASRENRDNQPQHF

V gene: TRBV7-7
clone size: few
J gene: TRBJ2-1
D gene: TRBD1
CDR3 DNA: TGTGCTAGCAGCTCCGGACAGGGTGGTAACAATGAGCAGTTCTTC
CDR3 protein: CASSSGQGGNNEQFF

V gene: TRBV6-4
clone size: .
J gene: TRBJ2-2
D gene: .
CDR3 DNA: TGTGCCAAAGCAAGCGATTGCGACACCGGGGAGCTGTTTTTT
CDR3 protein: CAKASDCDTGELFF

V gene: TRBV2
clone size: .
J gene: TRBJ2-7
D gene: TRBD1
CDR3 DNA: TGTGCCAGCAGTGGACAGGGGAATTCCTACGAGCAGTACTTC
CDR3 protein: CASSGQGNSYEQYF

V gene: TRBV9
clone size: once
J gene: TRBJ2-3
D gene: .
CDR3 DNA: TGTGCCAGCAGCGTAGCCGCAAACACAGATACGCAGTATTTT
CDR3 protein: CASSVAANTDTQYF

V gene: TRBV4-3
clone size: .
J gene: TRBJ1-2
D gene: .
CDR3 DNA: TGCGCCAGCAGCCAACGTTCAGGGTTTCTGGGCTACACCTTC
CDR3 protein: CASSQRSGFLGYTF

V gene: TRBV7-2
clone size: .
J gene: TRBJ2-1
D gene: .
CDR3 DNA: TGTGCCAGCAGCTTTGAGTCCTACAATGAGCAGTTCTTC
CDR3 protein: CASSFESYNEQFF

V gene: TRBV10-3
clone size: .
J gene: TRBJ2-3
D gene: TRBD2
CDR3 DNA: TGTGCCATCAGTGAGCCCGCTAGCGGAAGTAGCACAGATACGCAGTATTTT
CDR3 protein: CAISEPASGSSTDTQYF

V gene: TRBV2
clone size: .
J gene: TRBJ1-4
D gene: .
CDR3 DNA: TGTGCCAGCTTGGGGCAACGAACTAATGAAAAACTGTTTTTT
CDR3 protein: CASLGQRTNEKLFF

V gene: TRBV27
clone size: .
J gene: TRBJ1-1
D gene: TRBD1
CDR3 DNA: TGTGCCAGCAGTTTACTCACCTTTTTAGGGGGACAGGGGGCTTCTCCGGCTGAAGCTTTCTTT
CDR3 protein: CASSLLTFLGGQGASPAEAFF

V gene: TRBV5-1
clone size: few
J gene: TRBJ2-7
D gene: .
CDR3 DNA: TGCGCCAGCAGCCGACAAGCCACCCTCTCCTACGAGCAGTACTTC
CDR3 protein: CASSRQATLSYEQYF

V gene: TRBV18
clone size: .
J gene: TRBJ2-6
D gene: .
CDR3 DNA: TGTGCCAGCTCACCATCACAGGGATCTGGGGCCAACGTCCTGACTTTC
CDR3 protein: CASSPSQGSGANVLTF

V gene: TRBV19
clone size: .
J gene: TRBJ2-7
D gene: TRBD2
CDR3 DNA: TGTGCCAGTAGTACCAATCTAGCGGGAGTGAGTGAGCAGTACTTC
CDR3 protein: CASSTNLAGVSEQYF

V gene: TRBV7-8
clone size: .
J gene: TRBJ2-7
D gene: TRBD2
CDR3 DNA: TGTGCCAGCAGCTTATACGGGACTAGCGGGAGGTCCTACGAGCAGTACTTC
CDR3 protein: CASSLYGTSGRSYEQYF

V gene: TRBV5-4
clone size: .
J gene: TRBJ2-1
D gene: TRBD1
CDR3 DNA: TGTGCCAGCAGCCTCAGGGGGCAGAATGAGCAGTTCTTC
CDR3 protein: CASSLRGQNEQFF

V gene: TRBV9
clone size: .
J gene: TRBJ1-2
D gene: .
CDR3 DNA: TGTGCCAGCAGCGTAGCTTCCAGGGTAGGCTATGGCTACACCTTC
CDR3 protein: CASSVASRVGYGYTF

V gene: TRBV11-2
clone size: .
J gene: TRBJ2-2
D gene: TRBD1
CDR3 DNA: TGTGCCAGCAGCTTAGTAGGGACAGCCACCGGGGAGCTGTTTTTT
CDR3 protein: CASSLVGTATGELFF

V gene: TRBV30
clone size: .
J gene: TRBJ2-6
D gene: TRBD1
CDR3 DNA: TGTGCCTGGAGTTTGACAGGGGGCGCTGGGGCCAACGTCCTGACTTTC
CDR3 protein: CAWSLTGGAGANVLTF

V gene: TRBV28
clone size: once
J gene: TRBJ2-3
D gene: TRBD1
CDR3 DNA: TGTGCCAGCGAGCGACAGGGCGATGGCACAGATACGCAGTATTTT
CDR3 protein: CASERQGDGTDTQYF

V gene: TRBV5-5
clone size: .
J gene: TRBJ2-5
D gene: .
CDR3 DNA: TGTGCCAGCAGCTTGGCGGGGAATCAAGAGACCCAGTACTTC
CDR3 protein: CASSLAGNQETQYF

V gene: TRBV28
clone size: .
J gene: TRBJ1-2
D gene: .
CDR3 DNA: TGTGCCAGCAGAGGGGGAACAGGGTCGAGTGGCTACACCTTC
CDR3 protein: CASRGGTGSSGYTF

V gene: TRBV2
clone size: .
J gene: TRBJ2-7
D gene: .
CDR3 DNA: TGTGCCAGCAGCGGAGGGTCTAGCTACGAGCAGTACTTC
CDR3 protein: CASSGGSSYEQYF

V gene: TRBV6-5
clone size: .
J gene: TRBJ1-5
D gene: .
CDR3 DNA: TGTGCCAGCAAAAAACTCCTTAGCAATCAGCCCCAGCATTTT
CDR3 protein: CASKKLLSNQPQHF

V gene: TRBV5-1
clone size: .
J gene: TRBJ1-2
D gene: .
CDR3 DNA: TGCGCCAGCAGCTTGTCAGACGGCTATGGCTACACCTTC
CDR3 protein: CASSLSDGYGYTF

V gene: TRBV19
clone size: .
J gene: TRBJ1-2
D gene: .
CDR3 DNA: TGTGCCAGTAGTATCCGGGCAGGGTCAGTCGCTGGCTACACCTTC
CDR3 protein: CASSIRAGSVAGYTF

V gene: TRBV19
clone size: .
J gene: TRBJ1-2
D gene: .
CDR3 DNA: TGTGCCAGTAGTGCAACAATCCGGGAAAGTGGCTACACCTTC
CDR3 protein: CASSATIRESGYTF

V gene: TRBV9
clone size: .
J gene: TRBJ2-6
D gene: TRBD1
CDR3 DNA: TGTGCCAGCAGCGTAGAAACAGGGGGGCTTGCTGGGGCCAACGTCCTGACTTTC
CDR3 protein: CASSVETGGLAGANVLTF

V gene: TRBV7-9
clone size: .
J gene: TRBJ1-1
D gene: .
CDR3 DNA: TGTGCCAGCAGCTTATTGGGGGCTAGGAACACTGAAGCTTTCTTT
CDR3 protein: CASSLLGARNTEAFF

V gene: TRBV7-9
clone size: .
J gene: TRBJ2-3
D gene: .
CDR3 DNA: TGTGCCAGCAGCTTAGCGGCTAGCACAGATACGCAGTATTTT
CDR3 protein: CASSLAASTDTQYF

V gene: TRBV29-1
clone size: .
J gene: TRBJ1-1
D gene: .
CDR3 DNA: TGCAGCGTCGGCCTACTCAAGGGGCAGACTGAAGCTTTCTTT
CDR3 protein: CSVGLLKGQTEAFF

V gene: TRBV28
clone size: .
J gene: TRBJ2-1
D gene: .
CDR3 DNA: TGTGCCAGCAGTTTATCCCAGGATTACTCCTACAATGAGCAGTTCTTC
CDR3 protein: CASSLSQDYSYNEQFF

V gene: TRBV30
clone size: .
J gene: TRBJ2-1
D gene: .
CDR3 DNA: TGTGCCTGGATCTACTCTGACAGGAGTTACAATGAGCAGTTCTTC
CDR3 protein: CAWIYSDRSYNEQFF

V gene: TRBV28
clone size: .
J gene: TRBJ2-3
D gene: .
CDR3 DNA: TGTGCCAGCAGTTTGGGTGGGAGCCCGCCAGATACGCAGTATTTT
CDR3 protein: CASSLGGSPPDTQYF

V gene: TRBV30
clone size: .
J gene: TRBJ1-5
D gene: .
CDR3 DNA: TGTGCCTACTCCACCGACAGCATGGGCAATCAGCCCCAGCATTTT
CDR3 protein: CAYSTDSMGNQPQHF

V gene: TRBV6-4
clone size: .
J gene: TRBJ2-3
D gene: .
CDR3 DNA: TGTGCCAGCAGTGAAGGCAGGGACACAGATACGCAGTATTTT
CDR3 protein: CASSEGRDTDTQYF

V gene: TRBV28
clone size: .
J gene: TRBJ1-5
D gene: .
CDR3 DNA: TGTGCCAGCAGTTCAGCCGGGGACAATCAGCCCCAGCATTTT
CDR3 protein: CASSSAGDNQPQHF

V gene: TRBV14
clone size: .
J gene: TRBJ1-1
D gene: .
CDR3 DNA: TGTGCCAGCGGTCCTGTCCATCAAGCTTTCTTT
CDR3 protein: CASGPVHQAFF

V gene: TRBV4-1
clone size: once
J gene: TRBJ1-1
D gene: TRBD1
CDR3 DNA: TGCGCCAGCAGCCAATCCCAGGGGGGGGGAACTGAAGCTTTCTTT
CDR3 protein: CASSQSQGGGTEAFF

V gene: TRBV29-1
clone size: .
J gene: TRBJ2-1
D gene: .
CDR3 DNA: TGCAGCGTTGGGGCAGGGGAATGGAATGAGCAGTTCTTC
CDR3 protein: CSVGAGEWNEQFF

V gene: TRBV4-1
clone size: .
J gene: TRBJ2-5
D gene: .
CDR3 DNA: TGCGCCAGCAGCCAAGGCGGAATCCAAGAGACCCAGTACTTC
CDR3 protein: CASSQGGIQETQYF

V gene: TRBV5-1
clone size: .
J gene: TRBJ2-7
D gene: TRBD2
CDR3 DNA: TGCGCCAGCAGCGACGCGACTAGCGGTTTCTACGAGCAGTACTTC
CDR3 protein: CASSDATSGFYEQYF

V gene: TRBV9
clone size: .
J gene: TRBJ2-7
D gene: TRBD1
CDR3 DNA: TGTGCCAGCAGCGTCTCCGGGACAGGCTCCTACGAGCAGTACTTC
CDR3 protein: CASSVSGTGSYEQYF

V gene: TRBV10-3
clone size: once
J gene: TRBJ2-1
D gene: .
CDR3 DNA: TGTGCCATCAGGGATCGACTTGAGAATGAGCAGTTCTTC
CDR3 protein: CAIRDRLENEQFF

V gene: TRBV7-2
clone size: .
J gene: TRBJ2-1
D gene: TRBD2
CDR3 DNA: TGTGCCAGCAGCGATAGCGGGAGTACGTTTCGTGAGCAGTTCTTC
CDR3 protein: CASSDSGSTFREQFF

V gene: TRBV5-5
clone size: .
J gene: TRBJ1-5
D gene: TRBD1
CDR3 DNA: TGTGCCAGCAGCTTGGAGAACAGGGGGCCACAGCCCCAGCATTTT
CDR3 protein: CASSLENRGPQPQHF

V gene: TRBV20-1
clone size: .
J gene: TRBJ2-3
D gene: .
CDR3 DNA: TGCAGTGCTAGAGTTCTAGATACGCAGTATTTT
CDR3 protein: CSARVLDTQYF

V gene: TRBV7-2
clone size: .
J gene: TRBJ2-5
D gene: .
CDR3 DNA: TGTGCCAGCAGCTTATTTGCCGGGACCCAGTACTTC
CDR3 protein: CASSLFAGTQYF

V gene: TRBV28
clone size: .
J gene: TRBJ2-5
D gene: .
CDR3 DNA: TGTGCCAGCAGACGGGAGAAAGAGACCCAGTACTTC
CDR3 protein: CASRREKETQYF

V gene: TRBV5-1
clone size: .
J gene: TRBJ2-3
D gene: .
CDR3 DNA: TGCGCCAGCAGCTTGGCCCGGCAGTCCGCTAGCACAGATACGCAGTATTTT
CDR3 protein: CASSLARQSASTDTQYF